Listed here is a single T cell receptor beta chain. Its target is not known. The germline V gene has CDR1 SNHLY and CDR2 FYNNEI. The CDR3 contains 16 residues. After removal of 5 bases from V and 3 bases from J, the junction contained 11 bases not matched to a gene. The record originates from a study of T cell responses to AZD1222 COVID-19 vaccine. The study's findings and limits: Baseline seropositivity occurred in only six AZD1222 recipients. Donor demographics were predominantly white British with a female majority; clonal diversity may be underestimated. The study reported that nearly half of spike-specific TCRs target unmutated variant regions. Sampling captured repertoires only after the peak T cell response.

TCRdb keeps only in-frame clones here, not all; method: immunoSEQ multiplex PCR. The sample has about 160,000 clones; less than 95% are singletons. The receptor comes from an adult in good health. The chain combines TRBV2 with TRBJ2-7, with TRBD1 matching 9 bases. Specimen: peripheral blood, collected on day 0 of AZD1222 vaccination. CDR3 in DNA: TGTGCCAGCAGTTCACCGGGACAGGGTAAAAACTACGAGCAGTACTTC. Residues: CASSSPGQGKNYEQYF. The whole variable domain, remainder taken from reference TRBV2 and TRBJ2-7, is EPEVTQTPSHQVTQMGQEVILRCVPISNHLYFYWYRQILGQKVEFLVSFYNNEISEKSEIFDDQFSVERPDGSNFTLKIRSTKLEDSAMYFCASSSPGQGKNYEQYFGPGTRLTVT.